This entry lists 19 T cell receptor beta chains sequenced from one sample in a study of blood T cell repertoires in COVID-19. Using immunoSEQ multiplex PCR, the repertoire was profiled, and TCRdb retains in-frame clones only, with some absent. The table has 75,000 to 100,000 clones, 70% to 90% seen once; the top ten hold about 5%. The sequenced material came from peripheral blood. These receptors came from a man between 65 and 79 years old with acute or convalescent COVID-19.

This clone was found once. The chain combines TRBV6-1 with TRBJ2-5, with 11 bases fitting TRBD1. With V trimmed by 4 bases and J by 1 base, 5 bases remained unmatched. Germline CDR1 and CDR2: MNHNS and SASEGT. The CDR3 is 16 amino acids. Written as DNA, the CDR3 is TGTGCCAGCAGTGGGGGGACAGGGGGTACCCAAGAGACCCAGTACTTC. Translated: CASSGGTGGTQETQYF.

The V gene is TRBV4-2, the J gene TRBJ2-2, with TRBD1 as a possible D gene (5 bases). The CDR3 is made up of 15 amino acids. The V gene lost 6 bases and the J gene lost 4 bases, with 15 bases spanning the gap. CDR1 is LGHNA and CDR2 is YNFKEQ in the germline V gene. The CDR3 coding sequence is TGTGCCAGCAGTCCCCGCCAAGGGGCCACCGGGGAGCTGTTTTTT. Protein product: CASSPRQGATGELFF.

This chain joins TRBV6-2 or TRBV6-3 and TRBJ1-1; the D is unclear. CDR1 MNHEY and CDR2 SVGEGT come from the germline V gene. The CDR3 contains 15 residues. V was shortened by 0 bases and J by 2 bases, with 10 bases between the two germline ends. The CDR3 DNA is TGTGCCAGCAGTTACTCCCACGGACTTAACACTGAAGCTTTCTTT. Protein product: CASSYSHGLNTEAFF.

The chain is built from TRBV27 and TRBJ2-5; a possible D gene is TRBD1 (6 bases). In germline, CDR1 is MNHEY, CDR2 SMNVEV (reference sequence). The ends were cut back, 8 bases at V and 2 bases at J, with 15 bases in the middle. The CDR3 totals 14 residues. CDR3 region: CASGKTDRQETQYF. DNA of the CDR3: TGTGCCAGCGGTAAGACCGACAGGCAAGAGACCCAGTACTTC.

This clone has at least ten counts. The gene calls are TRBV7-9 and TRBJ1-1, with D possibly matching TRBD1 (5 bases). V dropped 5 bases and J dropped 5 bases, with 15 bases sitting between them. CDR1 and CDR2 (germline): SEHNR, FQNEAQ (reference sequence). The CDR3 runs to 14 residues. The DNA for the CDR3 is TGTGCCAGCAGCCCCCGGGGGGTAGAGACTGAAGCTTTCTTT. This gives the protein CASSPRGVETEAFF.

V gene TRBV11-3 combines with J gene TRBJ2-5; 15 nucleotides agree with TRBD2. Trimming removed 5 bases from V and 4 bases from J; junction bases left unmatched: 5. Germline lookup yields CDR1 SGHNT and CDR2 YENEEA. This CDR3 region has 16 residues. CDR3 residues: CASSLGLAGGAETQYF. The CDR3 DNA follows: TGTGCCAGCAGCCTCGGACTAGCGGGGGGGGCAGAGACCCAGTACTTC. The entire variable domain, with the rest obtained from reference TRBV11-3 and TRBJ2-5, is as follows: EAGVVQSPRYKIIEKKQPVAFWCNPISGHNTLYWYLQNLGQGPELLIRYENEEAVDDSQLPKDRFSAERLKGVDSTLKIQPAELGDSAVYLCASSLGLAGGAETQYFGPGTRLLVL.

DNA of the CDR3: TGCGCCAGCAGTGAGTCGATGGGGACAGGGAGCTCCTATAATTCACCCCTCCACTTT. Translation gives CASSESMGTGSSYNSPLHF. This rearrangement joins TRBV10-2 to TRBJ1-6; the match to TRBD1 covers 9 bases. Germline V gene data show CDR1 as WSHSY and CDR2 as SAAADI. The CDR3 length is 19 residues. J was trimmed by 0 bases and V by 0 bases; bases with no gene match: 6.

The chain uses TRBV2 and TRBJ2-1, with 11 positions matching TRBD1. CDR3 length equals 14 residues. The ends lost 7 bases at V and 9 bases at J; junction bases unmatched: 8. Germline-derived CDR1 and CDR2 are SNHLY and FYNNEI. The CDR3 region is CASIRDRGVSEQFF. The CDR3 DNA follows: TGTGCCAGCATTCGGGACAGGGGGGTAAGTGAGCAGTTCTTC.

The V and J genes are TRBV28 and TRBJ1-5; 10 nucleotides line up with TRBD1. This CDR3 is 17 amino acids long. After removal of 0 bases from V and 3 bases from J, the junction contained 5 bases not matched to a gene. Germline CDR1 and CDR2: MDHEN and SYDVKM. DNA of the CDR3: TGTGCCAGCAGTTTATGGGTGGGACAGGGGTTCAATCAGCCCCAGCATTTT. The encoded protein is CASSLWVGQGFNQPQHF.

The chain combines TRBV2 with TRBJ1-5; no reliable D call. From germline, CDR1 is SNHLY and CDR2 FYNNEI. With 3 bases removed from V and 4 bases from J, the gap between germline ends came to 13 bases. The CDR3 sequence is 15 residues long. CDR3 loop: CASSDLGGINQPQHF. In DNA, the CDR3 is TGTGCCAGCAGTGATTTAGGCGGTATTAATCAGCCCCAGCATTTT.

V usage is TRBV5-6 and J usage is TRBJ2-3; TRBD1 matches at 9 bases. J gave up 1 base and V 0 bases, and 0 bases lay outside the gene matches. Germline V gene lookup returns CDR1 SGHDT and CDR2 YYEEEE. There are 15 residues in the CDR3. This CDR3 reads CASSLDRGRTDTQYF. The CDR3 DNA reads TGTGCCAGCAGCTTGGACAGGGGGCGCACAGATACGCAGTATTTT. Full variable domain (rest looked up from reference TRBV5-6 and TRBJ2-3): DAGVTQSPTHLIKTRGQQVTLRCSPKSGHDTVSWYQQALGQGPQFIFQYYEEEERQRGNFPDRFSGHQFPNYSSELNVNALLLGDSALYLCASSLDRGRTDTQYFGPGTRLTVL.

This sequence joins TRBV5-1 and TRBJ2-1; TRBD2 aligns across 7 bases. This CDR3 comprises 16 residues. Germline CDR1 is SGHRS and CDR2 is YFSETQ. Trimming took 1 base from V and 1 from J; bases not matched to a gene: 5. The DNA for the CDR3 is TGCGCCAGCAGCTTGATAAGCGGGATATCCTACAATGAGCAGTTCTTC. Translating gives CASSLISGISYNEQFF.

The chain recombines TRBV28 with TRBJ1-4, with 8 positions matching TRBD1. V shed 5 bases, J shed 3 bases, and the junction held 5 bases outside the gene matches. The CDR3 length is 15 residues. CDR1 and CDR2 from the germline V gene are MDHEN and SYDVKM. In nucleotides, the CDR3 is TGTGCCAGCAGTGCACCGACAGGGGCTAATGAAAAACTGTTTTTT. Protein: CASSAPTGANEKLFF.

For this clone: At one boundary the junction diverges from the germline segment, which might be a read error. The chain uses TRBV27 and TRBJ1-5; D uncertain. The CDR3 has 16 residues. Germline CDR1 MNHEY, CDR2 SMNVEV (reference sequence). CDR3 sequence (DNA): TGTGCCAGCAGTCTATCGGGCAAGGTTGGCAATCAGCCCCAGCATTTT. Amino acids: CASSLSGKVGNQPQHF.

Worth noting for this clone: This specimen includes other DNA sequences encoding the same CDR3. The chain uses TRBV19 and TRBJ1-5; D perhaps matches TRBD1 (5 bases). This CDR3 is 14 amino acids long. Trimming pared 3 bases from V and 4 bases from J, leaving 10 bases between. Germline CDR1 LNHDA, CDR2 SQIVND (reference sequence). CDR3 region: CASSIQGRNQPQHF. The CDR3 DNA sequence: TGTGCCAGTAGTATCCAGGGTAGGAATCAGCCCCAGCATTTT.

The gene calls are TRBV19 and TRBJ2-3; TRBD1 matches at 10 bases. CDR1 is LNHDA and CDR2 is SQIVND in the germline V gene (reference sequence). The V segment lost 6 bases and the J segment 4 bases; nucleotides outside the gene matches: 7. CDR3 length equals 15 residues. The CDR3 nucleotides are TGTGCCAGTAGCCTGGACAGGGGGTTCGCAGATACGCAGTATTTT. Its protein is CASSLDRGFADTQYF.

V and J are TRBV19 and TRBJ1-1; 8 bases are a match to TRBD1. The CDR3 extends over 16 amino acids. Per the germline V gene, CDR1 is LNHDA and CDR2 is SQIVND (reference sequence). With 4 bases clipped from V and 4 bases from J, the junction kept 11 bases outside the gene matches. CDR3 bases: TGTGCCAGTAGTACCGGGGCAGGGGGCAAGGTCACTGAAGCTTTCTTT. Protein: CASSTGAGGKVTEAFF.

The V gene is TRBV4-1, the J gene TRBJ1-4; 8 bases agree with TRBD1. After removal of 2 bases from V and 4 bases from J, the junction contained 6 bases not matched to a gene. There are 16 residues in the CDR3. CDR1 is MGHRA, CDR2 YSYEKL, per germline. In DNA form, the CDR3 reads TGCGCCAGCAGCCAATCATTAGGACAGGGTAATGAAAAACTGTTTTTT. As protein: CASSQSLGQGNEKLFF.

The chain is built from TRBV3-1 (or the pseudogene TRBV3-2) and TRBJ1-1, with D tentatively TRBD1 (5 bases). Between the trimmed V and J ends, which lost 3 bases and 5 bases, there was a span of 7 bases. The germline CDR1 and CDR2 sequences are LGHDT and YNNKEL (reference sequence). The CDR3 is made up of 12 amino acids. In nucleotides, the CDR3 is TGTGCCAGCAGCCAGTCAGGGACTGAAGCTTTCTTT. The encoded protein is CASSQSGTEAFF.